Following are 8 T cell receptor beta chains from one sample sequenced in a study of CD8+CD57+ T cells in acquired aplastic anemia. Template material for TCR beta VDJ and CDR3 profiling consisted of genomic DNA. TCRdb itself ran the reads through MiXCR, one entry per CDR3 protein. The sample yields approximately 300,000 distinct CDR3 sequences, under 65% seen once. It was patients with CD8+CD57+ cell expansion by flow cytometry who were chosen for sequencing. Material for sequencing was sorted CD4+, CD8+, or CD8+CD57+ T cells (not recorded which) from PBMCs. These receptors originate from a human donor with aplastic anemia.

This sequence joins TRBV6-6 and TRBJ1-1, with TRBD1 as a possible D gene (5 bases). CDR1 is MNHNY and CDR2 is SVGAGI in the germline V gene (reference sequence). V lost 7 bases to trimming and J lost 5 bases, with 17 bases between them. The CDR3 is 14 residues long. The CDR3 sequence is CASMRYQGGTEAFF. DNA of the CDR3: TGTGCCAGCATGCGGTACCAGGGAGGTACTGAAGCTTTCTTT.

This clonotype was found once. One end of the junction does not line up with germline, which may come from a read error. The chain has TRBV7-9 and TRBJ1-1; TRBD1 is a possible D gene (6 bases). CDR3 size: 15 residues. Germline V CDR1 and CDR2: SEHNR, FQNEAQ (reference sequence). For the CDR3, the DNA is TGTGCCAGCAGCTTAGGACAGGTCATGAACACTGAAGCTCTCTTT. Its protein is CASSLGQVMNTEALF.

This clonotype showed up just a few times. The CDR3 DNA follows: TGCGCCAGCAGCATCGGACAGGATCAGCCCCAGCATTTT. Its translation: CASSIGQDQPQHF. This chain joins TRBV5-1 and TRBJ1-5; 7 bases are shared with TRBD1. The CDR3 runs 13 residues. Germline V lookup: CDR1 SGHRS, CDR2 YFSETQ. V gave up 4 bases and J gave up 5 bases; unmatched junction bases: 3.

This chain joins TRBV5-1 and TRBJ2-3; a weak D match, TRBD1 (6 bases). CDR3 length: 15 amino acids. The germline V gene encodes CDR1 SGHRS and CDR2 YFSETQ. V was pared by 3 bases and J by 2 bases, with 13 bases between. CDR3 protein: CASSSRDTATDTQYF. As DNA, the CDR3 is TGCGCCAGCAGCTCTCGGGACACGGCCACAGATACGCAGTATTTT.

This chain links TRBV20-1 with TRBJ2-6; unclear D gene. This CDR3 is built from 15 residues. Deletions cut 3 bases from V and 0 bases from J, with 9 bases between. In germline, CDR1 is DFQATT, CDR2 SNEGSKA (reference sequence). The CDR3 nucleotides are TGCAGTGCTAGGGATTACAACTCTGGGGCCAACGTCCTGACTTTC. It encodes CSARDYNSGANVLTF.

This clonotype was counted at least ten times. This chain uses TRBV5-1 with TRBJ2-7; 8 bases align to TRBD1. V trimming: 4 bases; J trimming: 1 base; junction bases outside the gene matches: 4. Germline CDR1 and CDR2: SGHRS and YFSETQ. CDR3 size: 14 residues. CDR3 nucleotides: TGCGCCAGCAGCGGGGACAGGCCATCCTACGAGCAGTACTTC. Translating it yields CASSGDRPSYEQYF.

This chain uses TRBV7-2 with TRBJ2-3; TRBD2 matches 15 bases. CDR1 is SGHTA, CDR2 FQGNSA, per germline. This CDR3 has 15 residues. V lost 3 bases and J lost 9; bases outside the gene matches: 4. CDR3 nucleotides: TGTGCCAGCAGCTTGGGACTAGCGGGAGGAGGGACGCAGTATTTT. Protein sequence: CASSLGLAGGGTQYF. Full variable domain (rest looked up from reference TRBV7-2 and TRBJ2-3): GAGVSQSPSNKVTEKGKDVELRCDPISGHTALYWYRQSLGQGLEFLIYFQGNSAPDKSGLPSDRFSAERTGGSVSTLTIQRTQQEDSAVYLCASSLGLAGGGTQYFGPGTRLTVL.

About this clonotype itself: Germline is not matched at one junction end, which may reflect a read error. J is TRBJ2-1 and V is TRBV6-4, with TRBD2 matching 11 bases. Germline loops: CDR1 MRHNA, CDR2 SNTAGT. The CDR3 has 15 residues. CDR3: CAISEFSGGANEQFF. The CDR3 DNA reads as TGTGCCATCAGTGAGTTTAGCGGGGGGGCCAATGAGCAGTTCTTC.